What follows are 17 T cell receptor beta chains derived from one specimen sequenced in a study of T cell responses to AZD1222 COVID-19 vaccine. TCRdb's copy holds only in-frame clones and misses some; the assay was immunoSEQ multiplex PCR. The table lists 100,000 or so clones, around 87% of them singletons. This specimen was peripheral blood, taken on day 0 of AZD1222 vaccination. These receptors came from an adult in good health.

V usage is TRBV30 and J usage is TRBJ1-2, with D perhaps TRBD1 (6 bases). Germline V gene sequence: CDR1 GTSNPN, CDR2 SVGIG (reference sequence). This CDR3 is 13 amino acids long. Trimming left V 4 bases short and J 6 bases short, with 15 bases between. The chain's CDR3 is CAWNPQTGHGYTF. In DNA, the CDR3 is TGTGCCTGGAACCCTCAAACAGGGCATGGCTACACCTTC.

The CDR3 is CASSFPGQGTYGYTF. The CDR3 DNA sequence: TGTGCCAGCAGTTTTCCGGGACAGGGGACCTATGGCTACACCTTC. The V gene is TRBV28, the J gene TRBJ1-2, with 10 positions matching TRBD1. From germline, CDR1 is MDHEN and CDR2 SYDVKM. This CDR3 has 15 amino acids. J was trimmed by 4 bases and V by 3 bases; bases with no gene match: 5.

The chain combines TRBV19 with TRBJ1-2; 10 nucleotides align to TRBD1. This CDR3 region has 14 residues. V lost 6 bases, J lost 8 bases, and 9 bases stayed unmatched. Germline CDR1 is LNHDA and CDR2 is SQIVND (reference sequence). For the CDR3, the DNA is TGTGCCAGTAGCGAGGGACAGGGGCAGAGGGGCTACACCTTC. Translated: CASSEGQGQRGYTF.

The V call is TRBV29-1, the J call TRBJ2-7, with D possibly matching TRBD1 (6 bases). Germline assignment: CDR1 SQVTM and CDR2 ANQGSEA. The CDR3 runs 13 residues. Trimming took off 2 bases at V and 4 bases at J, with 12 bases between the two ends. CDR3 DNA sequence: TGCAGCGTTGAAATAGGGACACCTTACGAGCAGTACTTC. Protein sequence: CSVEIGTPYEQYF.

J is TRBJ1-2 and V is TRBV3-1 (or the pseudogene TRBV3-2); D is ambiguous. The ends were cut back, 2 bases at V and 7 bases at J, with 8 bases in the middle. There are 12 residues in the CDR3. Germline-derived CDR1 and CDR2 are LGHDT and YNNKEL (reference sequence). The CDR3, as DNA: TGTGCCAGCAGCCAAATTGTAGGTGGCTACACCTTC. Residues: CASSQIVGGYTF.

The chain has TRBV15 and TRBJ2-5; D gene unclear. This CDR3 is built from 15 residues. V shed 2 bases and J shed 5 bases, with 15 bases lying between them. Germline V gene data show CDR1 as LNHNV and CDR2 as YYDKDF (reference sequence). CDR3 in DNA: TGTGCCACCAGCAGATCGTGGTTCCAAAGGGAGACCCAGTACTTC. It specifies CATSRSWFQRETQYF. The whole variable domain, filled in from reference TRBV15 and TRBJ2-5, reads DAMVIQNPRYQVTQFGKPVTLSCSQTLNHNVMYWYQQKSSQAPKLLFHYYDKDFNNEADTPDNFQSRRPNTSFCFLDIRSPGLGDTAMYLCATSRSWFQRETQYFGPGTRLLVL.

This chain joins TRBV2 and TRBJ1-4, with 7 bases identical to TRBD1. This CDR3 has 14 amino acids. V lost 3 bases and J lost 8; bases outside the gene matches: 6. Germline V lookup: CDR1 SNHLY, CDR2 FYNNEI. The CDR3 loop reads CASSERQGGEKLFF. CDR3 DNA sequence: TGTGCCAGCAGTGAGAGACAGGGAGGAGAAAAACTGTTTTTT.

The CDR3 nucleotides read TGTGCCAGCAGCCCGACTTCGAGCTCCTACAATGAGCAGTTCTTC. Protein sequence: CASSPTSSSYNEQFF. J is TRBJ2-1 and V is TRBV5-4; D is undetermined. The CDR3 loop spans 15 amino acids. The V and J ends lost 4 bases and 0 bases respectively, with 11 bases between them. The germline CDR1 and CDR2 sequences are SGHNT and YYREEE (reference sequence).

The chain couples TRBV5-4 to TRBJ2-5; no firm D call. The CDR3 spans 16 residues. Deletions cut 4 bases from V and 5 bases from J, with 21 bases between. Germline V CDR1 and CDR2: SGHNT, YYREEE (reference sequence). The CDR3 is CASSPVVHGVSETQYF. CDR3 in DNA: TGTGCCAGCAGCCCCGTAGTCCACGGAGTAAGCGAGACCCAGTACTTC.

The gene calls are TRBV7-9 and TRBJ2-7; 7 bases fit TRBD2. Trimming removed 6 bases from V and 2 bases from J; junction bases left unmatched: 16. This CDR3 region has 17 residues. Germline loops: CDR1 SEHNR, CDR2 FQNEAQ (reference sequence). The CDR3 is CASSSTLTSAYAYEQYF. CDR3 sequence (DNA): TGTGCCAGCAGTTCTACCCTTACTAGCGCTTACGCCTACGAGCAGTACTTC.

This clone was seen a few times. This CDR3 reads CASSPPIGLAGINEQFF. The CDR3 nucleotides are TGTGCCAGCTCACCACCGATAGGACTAGCGGGAATTAATGAGCAGTTCTTC. J is TRBJ2-1 and V is TRBV18, with 12 bases aligning to TRBD2. The CDR3 spans 17 residues. The ends lost 0 bases at V and 7 bases at J; junction bases unmatched: 7. The germline V gene encodes CDR1 KGHSH and CDR2 LQKENI. Combining the CDR3 with reference TRBV18 and TRBJ2-1 gives the whole variable domain NAGVMQNPRHLVRRRGQEARLRCSPMKGHSHVYWYRQLPEEGLKFMVYLQKENIIDESGMPKERFSAEFPKEGPSILRIQQVVRGDSAAYFCASSPPIGLAGINEQFFGPGTRLTVL.

This clone was picked up a small number of times. This chain connects TRBV9 to TRBJ2-2; D gene unclear. CDR1 and CDR2 from the germline V gene are SGDLS and YYNGEE. The V end lost 0 bases, the J end lost 4 bases, and 4 bases lay between the germline ends. This CDR3 comprises 13 residues. CDR3 sequence: CASSVVGTGELFF. The CDR3 coding sequence is TGTGCCAGCAGCGTAGTAGGCACCGGGGAGCTGTTTTTT.

The chain combines TRBV9 with TRBJ2-3, with 7 bases matching TRBD1. CDR1 is SGDLS, CDR2 YYNGEE, per germline. Losses at the gene ends were 4 bases for V and 0 bases for J; bases not matched to a gene: 11. The CDR3 is 17 residues long. The CDR3 protein is CASSTHSGTVSTDTQYF. The CDR3, as DNA: TGTGCCAGCAGCACCCATTCGGGGACAGTTAGCACAGATACGCAGTATTTT.

The J gene is TRBJ1-1, the V gene TRBV28; TRBD1 is a possible D gene (5 bases). The V gene's germline CDR1 is MDHEN and CDR2 SYDVKM. The CDR3 is 14 residues long. V was pared by 8 bases and J by 0 bases, with 13 bases between. The CDR3 sequence: CASASGALNTEAFF. The CDR3 DNA reads TGTGCCAGCGCCTCTGGGGCGCTGAACACTGAAGCTTTCTTT.

The chain uses TRBV27 and TRBJ1-4; D is possibly TRBD1 (5 bases). Germline values: CDR1 MNHEY, CDR2 SMNVEV (reference sequence). The CDR3 consists of 15 residues. Deletions cut 5 bases from V and 11 bases from J, with 21 bases between. CDR3 in DNA: TGTGCCAGCAGTGCCCCCGGGACGAAGGACGGGAAACTGTTTTTT. Its translation is CASSAPGTKDGKLFF.

The chain has TRBV28 and TRBJ1-3; no firm D call. Trimming cost V 8 bases and J 4 bases, with 6 bases left between them. Germline CDR1 and CDR2: MDHEN and SYDVKM. This CDR3 contains 11 residues. CDR3 amino acids: CASSRGNTIYF. CDR3 sequence (DNA): TGTGCCAGCTCCAGGGGAAACACCATATATTTT.

V gene TRBV5-4 combines with J gene TRBJ2-5; TRBD2 matches at 7 bases. The CDR3 has 15 residues. Germline CDR1 is SGHNT and CDR2 is YYREEE (reference sequence). V was pared by 0 bases and J by 5 bases, with 7 bases of the junction left unmatched. The CDR3 DNA reads as TGTGCCAGCAGCTTGGGAGCGGGACGGGGGGAGACCCAGTACTTC. Encoded protein: CASSLGAGRGETQYF.